Each of the 23 T cell receptor beta chains below was sequenced from the same sample in a study of PD-L1 blockade in urothelial cancer. Here immunoSEQ multiplex PCR was the method, and the copy in TCRdb shows in-frame clones only, minus some. The repertoire holds 100,000 or so clones, about 91% seen once, with 0.75% to 0.95% in the top ten. Sequenced here: PBMCs, sampled around atezolizumab (anti-PD-L1) treatment. The receptor set was obtained from a woman older than 75 with urothelial cancer.

This clone was observed a handful of times. The chain is built from TRBV27 and TRBJ2-7; no clear D gene. Germline values: CDR1 MNHEY, CDR2 SMNVEV (reference sequence). The CDR3 runs to 13 residues. Trimming cost V 6 bases and J 7 bases, with 16 bases left between them. The DNA of the CDR3 is TGTGCCAGCAGCCCGATCGATCTACGGGAGCAGTACTTC. This translates into CASSPIDLREQYF.

The chain uses TRBV11-2 and TRBJ2-1; TRBD2 agrees at 14 bases. This CDR3 has 14 amino acids. Germline loops: CDR1 SGHAT, CDR2 FQNNGV. Losses at the gene ends were 4 bases for V and 9 bases for J; bases not matched to a gene: 2. CDR3 bases: TGTGCCAGCAGCTCCGGGACTAGCGGGGGTGAGCAGTTCTTC. Translation gives CASSSGTSGGEQFF.

The J gene is TRBJ2-3, the V gene TRBV2, with 7 bases identical to TRBD2. Losses at the gene ends were 4 bases for V and 4 bases for J; bases not matched to a gene: 8. CDR1 is SNHLY, CDR2 FYNNEI, per germline. The CDR3 has 15 residues. In DNA form, the CDR3 reads TGTGCCAGCAGTGTAGGTGGGAGGGCCCCAGATACGCAGTATTTT. Protein sequence: CASSVGGRAPDTQYF.

The chain has TRBV28 and TRBJ1-4; no reliable D call. The V gene's germline CDR1 is MDHEN and CDR2 SYDVKM. V was pared by 5 bases and J by 15 bases, with 22 bases between. The CDR3 is 14 residues long. For the CDR3, the DNA is TGTGCCAGCAGTGGTCAACTAAAGAAGACCCAAATGTTTTTT. This gives the protein CASSGQLKKTQMFF.

The chain carries TRBV27 and TRBJ2-7, with 8 bases matching TRBD2. V shed 6 bases and J 8 bases; nucleotides not matched to a gene: 12. The CDR3 loop spans 14 amino acids. Germline lookup yields CDR1 MNHEY and CDR2 SMNVEV (reference sequence). The CDR3: CASSPGGVGGKQYF. Here the CDR3 DNA reads TGTGCCAGCAGCCCCGGGGGGGTAGGGGGGAAGCAGTACTTC.

This clone was picked up one time. This chain uses TRBV6-6 with TRBJ2-2; no clear D gene. The CDR3 is 12 amino acids. Germline values: CDR1 MNHNY, CDR2 SVGAGI (reference sequence). The V and J ends lost 5 bases and 5 bases respectively, with 6 bases between them. As DNA, the CDR3 is TGTGCCAGCAGTAGCGCTACCGGGGAGCTGTTTTTT. Protein product: CASSSATGELFF.

Points on this clone: Relative to the germline gene, one junction end is altered; a read error may explain this. J is TRBJ1-1 and V is TRBV14, with D unresolved. The CDR3 length is 10 residues. CDR1 and CDR2 from the germline V gene are SGHDN and FVKESK. The CDR3, as DNA: TGTGCCAGCAGCCATAATACAGAGCTCTTT. Residues: CASSHNTELF.

V usage is TRBV7-8 and J usage is TRBJ2-7; unclear D gene. The length of the CDR3 is 11 residues. Germline assignment: CDR1 SGHVS and CDR2 FQNEAQ. Trimming removed 5 bases at V and 4 bases at J, with 6 bases between. CDR3 coding DNA: TGTGCCAGCAGCCCCCGTTACGAGCAGTACTTC. Translation: CASSPRYEQYF.

The CDR3 spells CASSPMEGLNTIYF. The CDR3 DNA follows: TGTGCCAGCTCACCGATGGAGGGGCTAAACACCATATATTTT. The rearrangement uses TRBV18 and TRBJ1-3; D is perhaps TRBD1 (5 bases). The V end lost 3 bases, the J end lost 6 bases, and 12 bases lay between the germline ends. Looked up from germline, CDR1 is KGHSH and CDR2 is LQKENI. CDR3 length equals 14 residues.

A few counts support this clone. The genes are TRBV5-1 and TRBJ2-7; 10 positions agree with TRBD2. The CDR3 has 16 amino acids. V lost 0 bases and J lost 0; bases outside the gene matches: 3. CDR1 and CDR2 (germline): SGHRS, YFSETQ. CDR3 DNA sequence: TGCGCCAGCAGCTTGGACCCTAGCGGGAGCTCCTACGAGCAGTACTTC. Translated: CASSLDPSGSSYEQYF.

The rearrangement uses TRBV6-1 and TRBJ1-5; D is uncertain. Trimming left V 7 bases short and J 1 base short, with 8 bases between. The CDR3 is made up of 13 amino acids. The V gene's germline CDR1 is MNHNS and CDR2 SASEGT. CDR3 coding DNA: TGTGCCAGCACCCAGAAGAGCAATCAGCCCCAGCATTTT. Protein product: CASTQKSNQPQHF.

The V call is TRBV27, the J call TRBJ2-1; 12 nucleotides match TRBD2. Trimming took 5 bases from V and 3 from J; bases not matched to a gene: 14. CDR1 MNHEY and CDR2 SMNVEV come from the germline V gene (reference sequence). CDR3 size: 19 residues. The CDR3 region is CASSPSGTSGRQRYNEQFF. DNA of the CDR3: TGTGCCAGCAGTCCATCCGGGACTAGCGGGCGGCAGCGCTACAATGAGCAGTTCTTC.

The V and J genes are TRBV21-1 and TRBJ2-4; whether TRBD2, the table's D call, matches the DNA was not checked. TRBV21-1 is a pseudogene segment. The length of the CDR3 is 15 residues. CDR3 sequence (DNA): TGTGCCAGCCAATGGACTGGCTTCCTTATGTCGGTTCAGTACTTC. Protein sequence: CASQWTGFLMSVQYF.

This chain links TRBV6-1 with TRBJ1-3; maybe TRBD1 (6 bases). Trimming took off 0 bases at V and 0 bases at J, with 9 bases between the two ends. The germline V gene has CDR1 MNHNS and CDR2 SASEGT. The CDR3 length is 16 residues. The CDR3 sequence is CASSEAWTVSGNTIYF. The CDR3 region has the DNA TGTGCCAGCAGTGAAGCGTGGACAGTCTCTGGAAACACCATATATTTT.

This clone was counted between two and nine times. This rearrangement joins TRBV30 to TRBJ2-1; D gene uncertain. CDR1 GTSNPN and CDR2 SVGIG come from the germline V gene (reference sequence). The CDR3 runs 12 residues. Trimming pared 3 bases from V and 6 bases from J, leaving 9 bases between. Here the CDR3 DNA reads TGTGCCTGGAGACGGGTTAGCAATGAGCAGTTCTTC. Translated, it gives CAWRRVSNEQFF.

The chain has TRBV5-4 and TRBJ2-6; D is unresolved. Germline-derived CDR1 and CDR2 are SGHNT and YYREEE (reference sequence). The V and J ends lost 4 bases and 0 bases respectively, with 8 bases between them. The CDR3 totals 15 residues. The CDR3 here is CASSPVFSGANVLTF. Here the CDR3 DNA reads TGTGCCAGCAGCCCGGTGTTCTCTGGGGCCAACGTCCTGACTTTC.

V gene TRBV28 combines with J gene TRBJ2-1, with TRBD2 matching over 12 bases. The CDR3 is 18 amino acids. The V and J ends lost 5 bases and 2 bases, in that order; junction bases with no gene match: 10. CDR1 is MDHEN and CDR2 is SYDVKM in the germline V gene. CDR3 in amino acids: CASSPGTSGPTPYNEQFF. CDR3 DNA sequence: TGTGCCAGCAGTCCCGGGACTAGCGGGCCTACCCCCTACAATGAGCAGTTCTTC.

The chain employs TRBV28 and TRBJ1-4, with 7 bases that match TRBD1. Germline V gene lookup returns CDR1 MDHEN and CDR2 SYDVKM. The CDR3 spans 16 residues. V lost 7 bases, J lost 1 base, and 9 bases stayed unmatched. The chain's CDR3 is CASIVTGAGTNEKLFF. The DNA for the CDR3 is TGTGCCAGCATTGTTACAGGGGCCGGAACTAATGAAAAACTGTTTTTT.

The J gene is TRBJ2-5, the V gene TRBV5-1; D might be TRBD2 (6 bases). Germline assignment: CDR1 SGHRS and CDR2 YFSETQ. CDR3 length: 14 residues. V shed 1 base and J shed 5 bases, with 12 bases lying between them. The CDR3, as DNA: TGCGCCAGCAGCTTGACTAGCCTGAGGGAGACCCAGTACTTC. Its protein product is CASSLTSLRETQYF. Filled out from reference TRBV5-1 and TRBJ2-5, the complete variable domain reads KAGVTQTPRYLIKTRGQQVTLSCSPISGHRSVSWYQQTPGQGLQFLFEYFSETQRNKGNFPGRFSGRQFSNSRSEMNVSTLELGDSALYLCASSLTSLRETQYFGPGTRLLVL.

The chain combines TRBV28 with TRBJ2-7; 8 positions agree with TRBD2. The CDR3 totals 14 residues. Looked up from germline, CDR1 is MDHEN and CDR2 is SYDVKM. The J segment lost 0 bases and the V segment lost 7 bases, leaving 5 bases of the junction unmatched. The CDR3 bases are TGTGCCAGCAACCTAGCGGGTAGCTCCTACGAGCAGTACTTC. This translates into CASNLAGSSYEQYF.

In this sample, this clone turned up once. The V gene is TRBV14, the J gene TRBJ1-1; maybe TRBD1 (5 bases). This CDR3 comprises 13 residues. The V gene lost 5 bases and the J gene lost 6 bases, with 13 bases spanning the gap. Germline V gene data show CDR1 as SGHDN and CDR2 as FVKESK. CDR3 DNA: TGTGCCAGCAGCTGGGGGGGGGTGTCTGAAGCTTTCTTT. It is translated as CASSWGGVSEAFF.

The chain is built from TRBV28 and TRBJ2-1; TRBD1 might be the D (6 bases). Trimming pared 6 bases from V and 2 bases from J, leaving 14 bases between. The CDR3 sequence is 15 residues long. The germline V gene encodes CDR1 MDHEN and CDR2 SYDVKM. DNA of the CDR3: TGTGCCAGCAGCATCGGCAGGGGAACCTACAATGAGCAGTTCTTC. This gives the protein CASSIGRGTYNEQFF.

This chain's CDR3 is CASSPSYAGANVLTF. The CDR3, as DNA: TGTGCCAGCTCACCAAGCTACGCTGGGGCCAACGTCCTGACTTTC. The rearrangement uses TRBV18 and TRBJ2-6; no clear D. Germline V gene data show CDR1 as KGHSH and CDR2 as LQKENI. CDR3 length: 15 residues. Trimming cost V 2 bases and J 2 bases, with 7 bases left between them.